The T cell receptor beta chain described here comes from a study of cytomegalovirus exposure and HLA in healthy donors. Whole-study results and caveats: Earlier results showed most TCR beta V segments being productive about 87% or about 30% of the time.

Notes on this clone: Its specificity is not known.

V lost 2 bases and J lost 4, with 11 bases in between. The germline V gene has CDR1 SGHTA and CDR2 FQGTGA. This CDR3 spans 14 amino acids. 60 Vbeta and 13 Jbeta primers were used in PCR. TCRdb keeps only in-frame clones here, not all; method: immunoSEQ multiplex PCR. The data show 150,000 to 200,000 clones, approximately 84% seen once. This TCR came from a girl aged 10 to 17 in good health and CMV-seropositive. The chain recombines TRBV7-3 with TRBJ1-1, with no clear D. Sequencing used PBMCs. For the CDR3, the DNA is TGTGCCAGCAGCTTATCAGCGGGGAGCACTGAAGCTTTCTTT. It is translated as CASSLSAGSTEAFF.